These 18 T cell receptor beta chains originate from one sample sequenced in a study of blood T cell repertoires in COVID-19. TCRdb's table, derived via immunoSEQ multiplex PCR, lists solely in-frame clones and lacks some. The table lists around 180,000 clones, 82% of them singletons. The specimen was peripheral blood. These receptor sequences come from a woman of 80 years or more with active or convalescent COVID-19.

This clone was seen a few times. For the CDR3, the DNA is TGTGCCAGCAGCCAAGAAATCGCCTATGCGGGAGATACGCAGTATTTT. Amino acids: CASSQEIAYAGDTQYF. The chain is built from TRBV3-1 (or the pseudogene TRBV3-2) and TRBJ2-3; a weak D match, TRBD2 (5 bases). The V gene's germline CDR1 is LGHDT and CDR2 YNNKEL (reference sequence). The CDR3 sequence is 16 residues long. Trimming removed 0 bases from V and 5 bases from J, with 15 bases in between.

This clone was seen only once. The CDR3 reads CASSPGDRGHSPLHF. Here the CDR3 DNA reads TGTGCCAGCAGTCCCGGGGACAGGGGTCACTCACCCCTCCACTTT. The genes are TRBV28 and TRBJ1-6, with TRBD1 identical over 10 bases. Germline trimming cut 5 bases from V and 10 bases from J; bases unmatched to any gene: 8. This CDR3 contains 15 residues. CDR1 is MDHEN and CDR2 is SYDVKM in the germline V gene. The full variable domain, rest sourced from reference TRBV28 and TRBJ1-6, is DVKVTQSSRYLVKRTGEKVFLECVQDMDHENMFWYRQDPGLGLRLIYFSYDVKMKEKGDIPEGYSVSREKKERFSLILESASTNQTSMYLCASSPGDRGHSPLHFGNGTRLTVT.

The chain couples TRBV6-1 to TRBJ2-1; TRBD2 might be the D (5 bases). The V gene's germline CDR1 is MNHNS and CDR2 SASEGT. Trimming removed 3 bases from V and 4 bases from J, with 13 bases in between. The CDR3 covers 15 residues. CDR3 protein: CASSERAREYNEQFF. The DNA of the CDR3 is TGTGCCAGCAGTGAGCGGGCGAGAGAATACAATGAGCAGTTCTTC.

The chain joins TRBV7-9 to TRBJ1-1; 7 positions match TRBD1. Germline CDR1 and CDR2: SEHNR and FQNEAQ (reference sequence). Unmatched junction bases numbered 14, after V lost 1 base and J lost 3 bases. The CDR3 runs 18 residues. In DNA, the CDR3 is TGTGCCAGCAGCTTAGGGGGACAGATCACAGTGGAGGACACTGAAGCTTTCTTT. Its protein product is CASSLGGQITVEDTEAFF.

The V gene is TRBV5-1, the J gene TRBJ1-1; TRBD1 agrees at 7 bases. With 3 bases clipped from V and 4 bases from J, the junction kept 3 bases outside the gene matches. CDR3 size: 13 residues. Germline V lookup: CDR1 SGHRS, CDR2 YFSETQ. The chain's CDR3 is CASSWGDSTEAFF. Here the CDR3 DNA reads TGCGCCAGCAGCTGGGGGGACAGCACTGAAGCTTTCTTT. Using reference TRBV5-1 and TRBJ1-1 for the parts outside the CDR3, the full variable domain is KAGVTQTPRYLIKTRGQQVTLSCSPISGHRSVSWYQQTPGQGLQFLFEYFSETQRNKGNFPGRFSGRQFSNSRSEMNVSTLELGDSALYLCASSWGDSTEAFFGQGTRLTVV.

This chain links TRBV5-1 with TRBJ2-3; D is uncertain. This CDR3 contains 13 residues. V shed 4 bases and J shed 2 bases, with 8 bases lying between them. Germline V gene data show CDR1 as SGHRS and CDR2 as YFSETQ. CDR3 protein: CASSPEITDTQYF. CDR3 DNA: TGCGCCAGCAGCCCTGAGATCACAGATACGCAGTATTTT.

The rearrangement joins TRBV3-1 (or the pseudogene TRBV3-2) to TRBJ2-5, with D possibly matching TRBD2 (6 bases). Germline CDR1 LGHDT, CDR2 YNNKEL (reference sequence). CDR3 length equals 13 residues. V gave up 1 base and J gave up 9 bases, with 12 bases separating them. The CDR3 region is CASSQVYRGAQYF. The DNA for the CDR3 is TGTGCCAGCAGCCAAGTTTATCGCGGGGCCCAGTACTTC.

This chain connects TRBV5-4 to TRBJ2-1; 7 bases match TRBD1. The germline CDR1 and CDR2 sequences are SGHNT and YYREEE (reference sequence). V dropped 4 bases and J dropped 3; count of bases not matched to a gene: 10. The CDR3 covers 16 residues. Here the CDR3 reads CASSPTSGQSYNEQFF. Here the CDR3 DNA reads TGTGCCAGCAGCCCCACTTCGGGACAGAGCTACAATGAGCAGTTCTTC.

V is TRBV21-1 and J is TRBJ2-4; TRBD2 was called by the table and not checked on the DNA. TRBV21-1 is shown as a pseudogene. The CDR3 extends over 16 amino acids. In DNA form, the CDR3 reads TGTGCCAGCAGCAGGGAGATGAAGGGAGCCAAAAACATTCAGTACTTC. Encoded protein: CASSREMKGAKNIQYF.

A note on this clone: One end of the junction fails to match germline, which may point to a read error. The chain joins TRBV3-1 (or the pseudogene TRBV3-2) to TRBJ2-1; TRBD2 agrees at 10 bases. Germline-derived CDR1 and CDR2 are LGHDT and YNNKEL (reference sequence). CDR3 length equals 18 residues. CDR3 in amino acids: CASSQGGASGSSSNEQFF. The CDR3 bases are TGTGCCAGCAGCCAAGGGGGGGCTAGCGGGAGCTCCTCCAATGAGCAGTTCTTC.

This chain joins TRBV7-9 and TRBJ2-7; 8 bases agree with TRBD2. Germline CDR1 and CDR2: SEHNR and FQNEAQ (reference sequence). The CDR3 totals 19 residues. Losses at the gene ends were 5 bases for V and 0 bases for J; bases not matched to a gene: 18. In DNA, the CDR3 is TGTGCCAGCAGCCAGTCGGGGGGGCGACTTCCCCTAAGCTCCTACGAGCAGTACTTC. Protein product: CASSQSGGRLPLSSYEQYF.

The rearrangement uses TRBV7-3 and TRBJ2-5, with 10 bases matching TRBD2. The ends lost 5 bases at V and 5 bases at J; junction bases unmatched: 8. Germline values: CDR1 SGHTA, CDR2 FQGTGA. CDR3 length equals 15 residues. CDR3 nucleotides: TGTGCCAGCAGCCGCGGGACTAGCGAAGTGGAGACCCAGTACTTC. This encodes CASSRGTSEVETQYF.

The genes are TRBV2 and TRBJ2-2; tentative D call: TRBD2 (5 bases). The V end lost 6 bases, the J end lost 6 bases, and 11 bases lay between the germline ends. The CDR3 is 13 amino acids. CDR1 and CDR2 from the germline V gene are SNHLY and FYNNEI. The CDR3 DNA reads as TGTGCCAGCAGCGCGGACTCCCCCGGGGAGCTGTTTTTT. As protein: CASSADSPGELFF.

This rearrangement joins TRBV7-9 to TRBJ1-1, with D perhaps matching TRBD1 (6 bases). With 2 bases removed from V and 1 base from J, the gap between germline ends came to 11 bases. Per the germline V gene, CDR1 is SEHNR and CDR2 is FQNEAQ (reference sequence). This CDR3 spans 15 amino acids. The CDR3 loop reads CASSLNYRENTEAFF. The CDR3 coding sequence is TGTGCCAGCAGCTTAAACTACAGGGAGAACACTGAAGCTTTCTTT.

The rearrangement joins TRBV27 to TRBJ1-1, with 8 bases aligning to TRBD1. Germline V gene data show CDR1 as MNHEY and CDR2 as SMNVEV (reference sequence). There are 13 residues in the CDR3. J gave up 11 bases and V 9 bases, and 14 bases lay outside the gene matches. The CDR3 loop is CASYSNRGMRAFF. The CDR3 region has the DNA TGTGCCAGTTATTCCAACAGGGGGATGAGGGCTTTCTTT.

This chain connects TRBV3-1 (or the pseudogene TRBV3-2) to TRBJ1-1, with TRBD1 matching 8 bases. Germline V lookup: CDR1 LGHDT, CDR2 YNNKEL (reference sequence). The V segment lost 4 bases and the J segment 1 base; nucleotides outside the gene matches: 5. The CDR3 runs 15 residues. CDR3 protein: CASSRTGGTNTEAFF. CDR3 nucleotide sequence: TGTGCCAGCAGCCGAACAGGGGGGACGAACACTGAAGCTTTCTTT.

The chain recombines TRBV6-1 with TRBJ2-4, with TRBD2 matching 8 bases. The germline V gene has CDR1 MNHNS and CDR2 SASEGT. The V and J ends lost 2 bases and 4 bases, in that order; junction bases with no gene match: 7. The CDR3 extends over 16 amino acids. CDR3 nucleotide sequence: TGTGCCAGCAGTGAAAATGCGGGAGGATCAAAAAACATTCAGTACTTC. Translating it yields CASSENAGGSKNIQYF.

The chain joins TRBV7-3 to TRBJ1-6; 10 bases map to TRBD1. This CDR3 is built from 13 residues. CDR1 and CDR2 from the germline V gene are SGHTA and FQGTGA. V was pared by 5 bases and J by 13 bases, with 5 bases of the junction left unmatched. The CDR3 nucleotides are TGTGCCAGCAGCCCCGGACAGGGGGGTCCCCTCCACTTT. Protein: CASSPGQGGPLHF.